This T cell receptor beta chain was profiled in a study of monozygotic twins with inflammatory bowel disease (dated by TCRdb to between 2018 and 2021). General notes on the study: The complete study included 28 monozygotic twin pairs: 19 IBD-discordant Danish pairs and nine German pairs, of which four were IBD-concordant and five were IBD-discordant. Each individual had, on average, about 151 000 unique TCRalpha sequences and 181 000 unique TCRbeta sequences available for analysis. The search for disease-associated traits relied mainly on comparing IBD patients with their genetically identical healthy co-twins within discordant pairs. What the work shows at the level of the full study, not this receptor alone: The analysis was unable to tell different T cell subtypes apart. TCRbeta repertoire diversity, by inverse Simpson index, was decreased in IBD patients compared with their healthy co-twins. Background noise and inter-individual variability may have been introduced into the repertoires by the differing immunosuppressive treatments among patients. No difference in repertoire similarity was observed between concordant and discordant twins, possibly owing to limited statistical power. Compared with healthy twins, IBD patients had fewer clonotypes in common with other individuals, a difference most pronounced in patients showing signs of disease activity. No single strong signal or clonotype linked to IBD turned up in the results, so the idea that one exists was not supported.

For this clonotype: Its specific antigen is unknown.

Libraries were made using 5' RACE. Each TCR library was prepared from about 3.5 ug of total RNA. For each sample, cDNA synthesis was carried out in eight separate reactions using SMARTScribe reverse transcriptase. During cDNA synthesis, template switching was used to introduce unique molecular identifiers that contained a 6-nucleotide sample barcode. TCRalpha and TCRbeta cDNA was amplified by two nested PCRs of 16 and 9 cycles, with bead purification after each PCR. Before amplification, the cDNA was treated with uracil DNA-glycosylase and purified using the QIAquick PCR purification kit. In the second PCR, Illumina TruSeq-compatible adapters and sample-specific barcodes were added. Library quality and concentration were assessed using TapeStation and Qubit, and about 5 ng of each library was pooled. Sequencing of pooled libraries was carried out on an Illumina HiSeq2500 single-index Rapid Run using 2 x 100 bp reads and custom sequencing primers. The authors' pipeline ran thus. MiGEC version 1.2.6 was used for UMI-based consensus assembly to correct PCR and sequencing errors. MiXCR version 2.1.1 handled V(D)J alignment, clonotype assembly and CDR3 extraction. Gene usage, clonotype sharing and MAIT/NKT TCR abundance were normalised by analysing the top 1000, 10 000 and 20 000 clonotypes per sample. After downsampling to 27 000 UMIs, diversity was calculated as the inverse Simpson index using the vegan R package. Paired Mann-Whitney U tests were applied to discordant twin pairs, and Benjamini-Hochberg correction was used for multiple testing. TCRdb reprocessed the reads and assigns one entry to each CDR3 protein sequence, leaving out DNA. What appears here as the V and J calls and clone size reflects TCRdb's work, not the paper's. The sample's records list some 170,000 distinct CDR3 sequences. Around 2.4% of the sample is held by the ten biggest clonotypes.

From each donor, a roughly 2.6 ml peripheral blood sample was collected into PAXgene tubes and stored at -80 degrees C. Without any T cell sorting, total RNA was extracted from whole blood using the PAXgene blood miRNA kit on an automated QIAcube. Deep TCRalpha and TCRbeta repertoire profiling with unique molecular barcoding was performed on peripheral blood of monozygotic twin pairs concordant or discordant for inflammatory bowel disease. Smoking habits were recorded for all twin pairs, and each individual was classified as a current, former or never smoker. This TCR was sampled from a human donor with ulcerative colitis or Crohn's disease, or a healthy co-twin of an affected twin (not recorded which). The sequencing input was blood.

The CDR3 protein: CSAPPGGTDTQYF. The chain uses TRBV20-1 and TRBJ2-3; as DNA is missing, the TRBD2 call by TCRdb cannot be tested. Sequences DFQATT (CDR1) and SNEGSKA (CDR2) are obtained from the germline V gene (reference sequence). The CDR3, from cysteine to phenylalanine, totals 13 residues. DNA was not recorded.